Listed here are 21 T cell receptor beta chains from one sample, sequenced in a study of B cell selection in AIRE deficiency. Profiling relied on immunoSEQ multiplex PCR, and the TCRdb table lists in-frame clones only, not all of them. This table holds some 1,600 clones, roughly 80% found once. Regulatory T cells were sorted as CD4+CD25hiCD127low/negative. What was sequenced was CD4+CD25+ Tregs sorted from PBMCs. These TCRs come from a human donor in good health.

The J gene is TRBJ1-4, the V gene TRBV6-5; 7 bases agree with TRBD1. The V and J ends lost 2 bases and 7 bases, in that order; junction bases with no gene match: 1. This CDR3 comprises 13 residues. The germline V gene has CDR1 MNHEY and CDR2 SVGAGI. The CDR3 region is CASSYNRGEKLFF. The CDR3 nucleotides read TGTGCCAGCAGTTACAACAGGGGTGAAAAACTGTTTTTT.

The chain combines TRBV5-1 with TRBJ2-2, with 16 bases identical to TRBD2. The V gene end was trimmed by 4 bases and the J gene end by 3 bases; junction bases not matched to a gene: 9. The CDR3 has 19 residues. Germline CDR1 is SGHRS and CDR2 is YFSETQ. DNA for the CDR3: TGCGCCAGCAGCGATCCGGGACTAGCGGGAGGGCGGGACACCGGGGAGCTGTTTTTT. This encodes CASSDPGLAGGRDTGELFF.

The chain recombines TRBV19 with TRBJ2-1, with D possibly matching TRBD1 (6 bases). The V gene's germline CDR1 is LNHDA and CDR2 SQIVND (reference sequence). The ends were cut back, 4 bases at V and 0 bases at J, with 16 bases in the middle. CDR3 length equals 17 residues. This chain's CDR3 is CASSNRRGHHSYNEQFF. The DNA for the CDR3 is TGTGCCAGTAGTAACCGAAGGGGACACCACTCCTACAATGAGCAGTTCTTC.

This chain joins TRBV14 and TRBJ2-1, with D possibly being TRBD2 (6 bases). The CDR3 loop spans 15 amino acids. The germline V gene encodes CDR1 SGHDN and CDR2 FVKESK. With 4 bases removed from V and 10 bases from J, the gap between germline ends came to 20 bases. The CDR3 here is CASSPQLTRRREQFF. The CDR3 DNA reads TGTGCCAGCAGCCCACAACTGACTAGGAGGAGAGAGCAGTTCTTC.

J is TRBJ2-7 and V is TRBV19; 15 bases are shared with TRBD2. J lost 5 bases, V lost 1 base, and 12 bases had no gene match. The CDR3 loop spans 19 amino acids. In germline, CDR1 is LNHDA, CDR2 SQIVND (reference sequence). In DNA, the CDR3 is TGTGCCAGTAGTATAGGCGGACTAGCGGGAGGGCAACGTACCCACGAGCAGTACTTC. Protein sequence: CASSIGGLAGGQRTHEQYF.

This clone was seen a handful of times. The chain joins TRBV5-1 to TRBJ1-1; 7 nucleotides line up with TRBD1. The CDR3 length is 14 residues. V was pared by 4 bases and J by 1 base, with 4 bases of the junction left unmatched. Per the germline V gene, CDR1 is SGHRS and CDR2 is YFSETQ. In DNA, the CDR3 is TGCGCCAGCAGCCTCACAGGGGAGAACACTGAAGCTTTCTTT. It encodes CASSLTGENTEAFF.

The chain links TRBV11-2 to TRBJ2-3; D may be TRBD2 (5 bases). Germline values: CDR1 SGHAT, CDR2 FQNNGV. Between the trimmed V and J ends, which lost 2 bases and 4 bases, there was a span of 22 bases. CDR3 length: 18 residues. DNA of the CDR3: TGTGCCAGCAGCTTAAACGGGGTCGTGGGTCCCCGGGCAGATACGCAGTATTTT. Its translation is CASSLNGVVGPRADTQYF.

Only one count was recorded for this clone. V and J are TRBV7-9 and TRBJ1-4; 7 positions agree with TRBD1. Trimming at V came to 6 bases and at J to 3 bases, leaving 10 bases not matched to a gene. CDR1 and CDR2 (germline): SEHNR, FQNEAQ (reference sequence). The CDR3 length is 16 residues. The CDR3: CASSSSRQGPNEKLFF. DNA for the CDR3: TGTGCCAGCAGTTCCTCCCGACAGGGCCCTAATGAAAAACTGTTTTTT.

The V gene is TRBV5-1, the J gene TRBJ2-7; 8 positions agree with TRBD1. CDR1 is SGHRS and CDR2 is YFSETQ in the germline V gene. The CDR3 totals 15 residues. V lost 3 bases and J lost 1; bases outside the gene matches: 6. CDR3 coding DNA: TGCGCCAGCAGCTCCTCGACAGGGGCTTCCTACGAGCAGTACTTC. Amino acids: CASSSSTGASYEQYF.

The rearrangement uses TRBV27 and TRBJ2-1; possible D gene TRBD2, 6 bases. Between the trimmed V and J ends, which lost 8 bases and 10 bases, there was a span of 27 bases. The CDR3 is made up of 16 amino acids. Germline CDR1 and CDR2: MNHEY and SMNVEV (reference sequence). The CDR3 spells CASGLPGQREIREQFF. The CDR3, as DNA: TGTGCCAGCGGGTTACCAGGTCAACGGGAGATACGCGAGCAGTTCTTC.

This rearrangement joins TRBV10-3 to TRBJ2-7; D could derive from TRBD1 or TRBD2 (6 bases each). Trimming pared 3 bases from V and 1 base from J, leaving 13 bases between. Per the germline V gene, CDR1 is ENHRY and CDR2 is SYGVKD. The CDR3 contains 15 residues. CDR3 region: CAISELGGLSYEQYF. The CDR3, as DNA: TGTGCCATCAGTGAATTGGGGGGCTTATCCTACGAGCAGTACTTC.

This chain connects TRBV7-9 to TRBJ2-2; 12 bases are a match to TRBD1. Germline-derived CDR1 and CDR2 are SEHNR and FQNEAQ (reference sequence). V shed 5 bases and J 1 base; nucleotides not matched to a gene: 8. The CDR3 sequence is 18 residues long. DNA of the CDR3: TGTGCCAGCAGCATGGGGACAGGGGGCCTGAGGAACACCGGGGAGCTGTTTTTT. It codes for CASSMGTGGLRNTGELFF.

The V and J genes are TRBV5-6 and TRBJ1-3; D uncertain. Per germline, CDR1 SGHDT and CDR2 YYEEEE. There are 14 residues in the CDR3. The germline V and J ends were trimmed by 2 bases and 0 bases, with 6 bases remaining between them. DNA of the CDR3: TGTGCCAGCAGCTTAGGCAACTCTGGAAACACCATATATTTT. Residues: CASSLGNSGNTIYF.

The chain joins TRBV5-4 to TRBJ2-2; D not resolved. Germline V gives CDR1 SGHNT, CDR2 YYREEE (reference sequence). Deletions cut 1 base from V and 3 bases from J, with 4 bases between. The CDR3 covers 13 residues. This chain's CDR3 is CASSLSYTGELFF. CDR3 in DNA: TGTGCCAGCAGCTTGTCTTACACCGGGGAGCTGTTTTTT.

This clone was counted once. J is TRBJ2-5 and V is TRBV4-2; possibly TRBD1 for D (6 bases). The germline V gene encodes CDR1 LGHNA and CDR2 YNFKEQ. Trimming cost V 0 bases and J 9 bases, with 17 bases left between them. The CDR3 extends over 15 amino acids. CDR3 sequence: CASSQDEGLNRAQYF. Written as DNA, the CDR3 is TGTGCCAGCAGCCAAGATGAGGGCTTAAACAGGGCCCAGTACTTC.

J is TRBJ1-2 and V is TRBV7-9; 8 bases agree with TRBD1. The CDR3 has 15 residues. The J segment lost 7 bases and the V segment lost 6 bases, leaving 13 bases of the junction unmatched. Germline CDR1 SEHNR, CDR2 FQNEAQ (reference sequence). The CDR3 region has the DNA TGTGCCAGCAGACCACTGGACAGGGTGGTGGGTGGCTACACCTTC. It codes for CASRPLDRVVGGYTF.

The V gene is TRBV5-1, the J gene TRBJ2-2; D is unresolved. Germline CDR1 and CDR2: SGHRS and YFSETQ. This CDR3 has 12 residues. Between the trimmed V and J ends, which lost 3 bases and 0 bases, there was a span of 0 bases. The chain's CDR3 is CASSSNTGELFF. The CDR3 DNA reads as TGCGCCAGCAGCTCGAACACCGGGGAGCTGTTTTTT.

The chain recombines TRBV5-1 with TRBJ2-4; D remains ambiguous. CDR3 size: 12 residues. Trimming left V 0 bases short and J 6 bases short, with 4 bases between. Per germline, CDR1 SGHRS and CDR2 YFSETQ. The chain's CDR3 is CASSLVANIQYF. The CDR3, as DNA: TGCGCCAGCAGCTTGGTGGCAAACATTCAGTACTTC.

The rearrangement links TRBV5-1 to TRBJ2-2; D is possibly TRBD1 (6 bases). The CDR3 contains 17 residues. In germline, CDR1 is SGHRS, CDR2 YFSETQ. Trimming took 0 bases from V and 0 from J, leaving 12 bases between them. The CDR3 loop is CASSLGTGQTNTGELFF. CDR3 bases: TGCGCCAGCAGCTTGGGAACCGGACAGACGAACACCGGGGAGCTGTTTTTT.

The chain has TRBV6-5 and TRBJ1-1; D gene uncertain. The CDR3 is made up of 15 amino acids. V was pared by 6 bases and J by 5 bases, with 19 bases between. The germline V gene encodes CDR1 MNHEY and CDR2 SVGAGI. CDR3 DNA: TGTGCCAGCAGCCCCGTTGGTAGGGAGGGAACTGAAGCTTTCTTT. It encodes CASSPVGREGTEAFF.

This clone has only one observation. The V call is TRBV28, the J call TRBJ1-6; the D gene is possibly TRBD1 (6 bases). This CDR3 contains 14 residues. The V gene lost 1 base and the J gene lost 8 bases, with 9 bases spanning the gap. The germline gives CDR1 MDHEN, CDR2 SYDVKM. Written as DNA, the CDR3 is TGTGCCAGCAGTTTATCAGGGGCGTATTCACCCCTCCACTTT. Translated, it gives CASSLSGAYSPLHF.